Shown below are 6 T cell receptor beta chains from a single sample sequenced in a study of blood T cell repertoires in COVID-19. Profiled with immunoSEQ multiplex PCR; TCRdb holds only in-frame clones, not every one. Found here are approximately 270,000 clones, about 91% of them singletons; the top ten hold approximately 3%. The sequenced sample consisted of PBMCs or T cells enriched from blood (not recorded which). Receptors were obtained from a man aged 35 to 55 who had been exposed to COVID-19.

The sample holds a few counts of this clone. This chain connects TRBV18 to TRBJ2-3; a weak D match, TRBD1 (6 bases). The germline V gene has CDR1 KGHSH and CDR2 LQKENI. The length of the CDR3 is 16 residues. V dropped 0 bases and J dropped 9 bases, with 19 bases sitting between them. The CDR3 sequence is CASSPPGAGDLVTQYF. CDR3 in DNA: TGTGCCAGCTCACCACCGGGGGCAGGGGACCTAGTAACGCAGTATTTT.

This clone was observed a single time. The CDR3 DNA reads TGTGCCAGTAGTATCTCGGGACTAGCGGGGGAGCAGTACTTC. Amino acids: CASSISGLAGEQYF. This chain connects TRBV19 to TRBJ2-7; 13 positions match TRBD2. The CDR3 contains 14 residues. After removal of 3 bases from V and 7 bases from J, the junction contained 3 bases not matched to a gene. From germline, CDR1 is LNHDA and CDR2 SQIVND (reference sequence).

The chain joins TRBV29-1 to TRBJ2-2, with TRBD1 matching 12 bases. Germline CDR1 is SQVTM and CDR2 is ANQGSEA. This CDR3 has 14 residues. V gave up 7 bases and J gave up 4 bases; unmatched junction bases: 4. CDR3 coding DNA: TGCAGCGCTGGGGGACAGGGGGCCACCGGGGAGCTGTTTTTT. Translated: CSAGGQGATGELFF.

The J gene is TRBJ1-1, the V gene TRBV30, with D possibly matching TRBD1 (6 bases). Germline CDR1 GTSNPN, CDR2 SVGIG (reference sequence). V gave up 0 bases and J gave up 7 bases, with 12 bases separating them. The CDR3 loop spans 13 amino acids. CDR3 region: CAWSVGTTGEAFF. In nucleotides, the CDR3 is TGTGCCTGGAGTGTCGGGACAACGGGTGAAGCTTTCTTT. The full variable domain, rest sourced from reference TRBV30 and TRBJ1-1, is SQTIHQWPATLVQPVGSPLSLECTVEGTSNPNLYWYRQAAGRGLQLLFYSVGIGQISSEVPQNLSASRPQDRQFILSSKKLLLSDSGFYLCAWSVGTTGEAFFGQGTRLTVV.

V usage is TRBV20-1 and J usage is TRBJ2-7; D is possibly TRBD1 (6 bases). CDR3 length equals 13 residues. With 3 bases removed from V and 2 bases from J, the gap between germline ends came to 11 bases. In germline, CDR1 is DFQATT, CDR2 SNEGSKA (reference sequence). CDR3 sequence: CSASAGQTYEQYF. CDR3 sequence (DNA): TGCAGTGCTAGTGCTGGACAGACCTACGAGCAGTACTTC.

The J gene is TRBJ2-1, the V gene TRBV9, with TRBD2 matching over 11 bases. CDR3 length: 15 residues. V dropped 0 bases and J dropped 10; count of bases not matched to a gene: 6. The germline V gene has CDR1 SGDLS and CDR2 YYNGEE. CDR3 in amino acids: CASSVVTSGSGEQFF. In DNA form, the CDR3 reads TGTGCCAGCAGCGTAGTAACTAGCGGGAGTGGCGAGCAGTTCTTC.